These 10 T cell receptor beta chains came from one sample sequenced in a study of cytomegalovirus exposure and HLA in healthy donors. Repertoires were generated with immunoSEQ multiplex PCR, while TCRdb's copy carries only in-frame clones and drops some. The sample lists about 43,000 clones, about 94% occurring once. Sequences were obtained from PBMCs. These TCRs come from a man younger than 35 in good health and CMV-seronegative.

The gene calls are TRBV9 and TRBJ2-3; 9 nucleotides match TRBD2. The CDR3 runs 17 residues. V was pared by 0 bases and J by 6 bases, with 11 bases of the junction left unmatched. CDR1 is SGDLS and CDR2 is YYNGEE in the germline V gene. CDR3 DNA sequence: TGTGCCAGCAGCGTAGACCCGCGGGGGGGCCTTGTGGATACGCAGTATTTT. Protein sequence: CASSVDPRGGLVDTQYF.

The chain employs TRBV9 and TRBJ1-4; weak D call: TRBD1 (6 bases). The length of the CDR3 is 15 residues. The germline CDR1 and CDR2 sequences are SGDLS and YYNGEE. V was pared by 0 bases and J by 5 bases, with 11 bases between. The CDR3 is CASSVGGDRNEKLFF. For the CDR3, the DNA is TGTGCCAGCAGCGTAGGAGGAGACAGGAATGAAAAACTGTTTTTT. Drawing the rest from reference TRBV9 and TRBJ1-4, the complete variable domain is DSGVTQTPKHLITATGQRVTLRCSPRSGDLSVYWYQQSLDQGLQFLIQYYNGEERAKGNILERFSAQQFPDLHSELNLSSLELGDSALYFCASSVGGDRNEKLFFGSGTQLSVL.

The gene calls are TRBV29-1 and TRBJ2-5, with D tentatively TRBD1 (6 bases). Trimming removed 6 bases from V and 2 bases from J, with 13 bases in between. This CDR3 spans 13 amino acids. Germline assignment: CDR1 SQVTM and CDR2 ANQGSEA. The CDR3, as DNA: TGCAGCGTCCCCAGGGGCCGACAAGAGACCCAGTACTTC. Encoded protein: CSVPRGRQETQYF.

Concerning this clone itself: At one of its ends the junction is not consistent with the germline gene, which may arise from a read error. The J gene is TRBJ1-2, the V gene TRBV2; a weak D match, TRBD1 (5 bases). This CDR3 has 13 amino acids. Germline values: CDR1 SNHLY, CDR2 FYNNEI. CDR3 sequence reads: CARSAGGGSGYTF. CDR3 in DNA: TGTGCCCGCAGCGCGGGGGGGGGAAGTGGCTACACCTTC.

The sample holds one count of this clone. This chain uses TRBV18 with TRBJ2-7, with D tentatively TRBD2 (5 bases). Trimming left V 3 bases short and J 7 bases short, with 10 bases between. The CDR3 has 12 amino acids. CDR1 KGHSH and CDR2 LQKENI come from the germline V gene. The DNA for the CDR3 is TGTGCCAGCTCACCCGTCCGAGGGGAGCAGTACTTC. This gives the protein CASSPVRGEQYF.

The chain has TRBV27 and TRBJ2-3; no reliable D call. The V gene's germline CDR1 is MNHEY and CDR2 SMNVEV (reference sequence). V was shortened by 3 bases and J by 4 bases, with 8 bases between the two germline ends. The CDR3 spans 13 residues. CDR3 DNA sequence: TGTGCCAGCAGTTTTCTGAGAGCAGATACGCAGTATTTT. Translation gives CASSFLRADTQYF.

Written as DNA, the CDR3 is TGCGCCAGCAGCCATCGGACAGGGACCGGGGAGCTGTTTTTT. The encoded protein is CASSHRTGTGELFF. The chain joins TRBV4-3 to TRBJ2-2; 8 nucleotides match TRBD1. V dropped 3 bases and J dropped 5; count of bases not matched to a gene: 2. The CDR3 covers 14 residues. Germline V gives CDR1 LGHNA, CDR2 YSLEER.

The chain combines TRBV27 with TRBJ1-1; 8 positions match TRBD1. V was pared by 5 bases and J by 7 bases, with 15 bases of the junction left unmatched. Germline CDR1 MNHEY, CDR2 SMNVEV (reference sequence). CDR3 size: 16 residues. The CDR3 loop reads CASSATSSTGVGEAFF. In nucleotides, the CDR3 is TGTGCCAGCAGTGCCACATCCTCGACAGGGGTCGGTGAAGCTTTCTTT.

This clone appeared once. The gene calls are TRBV19 and TRBJ1-1; TRBD1 agrees at 7 bases. Germline V CDR1 and CDR2: LNHDA, SQIVND (reference sequence). The CDR3 spans 14 residues. V lost 6 bases, J lost 4 bases, and 8 bases stayed unmatched. For the CDR3, the DNA is TGTGCCAGTAGCCCTGGGCAGGGGGGCACTGAAGCTTTCTTT. This gives the protein CASSPGQGGTEAFF.

This chain uses TRBV13 with TRBJ2-3; TRBD1 agrees at 9 bases. The CDR3 length is 14 residues. V lost 5 bases, J lost 3 bases, and 3 bases stayed unmatched. Germline CDR1 and CDR2: PRHDT and FYEKMQ (reference sequence). CDR3 sequence reads: CASSPDRGTDTQYF. The CDR3 nucleotides read TGTGCCAGCAGCCCGGACAGGGGTACAGATACGCAGTATTTT.